This T cell receptor beta chain was sequenced during a study of beta chain features in type 1 diabetes (dated by TCRdb to 2016 to 2019). Regarding the research as a whole: Mean age, gender distribution, total cell number and subset yield were not different between patients and healthy donors. A total of 100 million to 140 million sorted cells were examined across all samples, and the number of cells per subset was strongly correlated with RNA yield. The study compared TCRB repertoires of sorted circulating CD4+ T cell subsets between recently diagnosed type 1 diabetes patients and matched healthy donors. Regulatory and stem cell-like memory subsets were obtained from only 8 patients and roughly 8 healthy donors, while naive and central memory subsets were obtained from all 30 or so donors.

The entire amount of isolated RNA was reverse transcribed using the High Capacity cDNA Reverse Transcription Kit, so the sequenced TCRB transcripts were expressed ones. Deep immunoSEQ sequencing was applied to naive, central memory and regulatory T cell samples, giving an average of roughly 3.6 million total reads per sample. Sorted cells were lysed in RLT buffer, and RNA was extracted using DNase-treated RNeasy Micro or Mini kits according to cell number. To prevent cross-contamination, each cell subset was processed individually, whereas patient and healthy donor samples were processed jointly. The immunoSEQ multiplex PCR was used to amplify TCRB sequences from cDNA, generating 87-bp fragments that spanned the CDR3 region. Sequencing of the amplicons was done on the Illumina HiSeq platform. From the authors' description of their analysis: PCR bias was corrected computationally using synthetic template baselines, and reads within Hamming distance 2 were collapsed, with unmergeable singletons discarded. Reads were aligned against IMGT so that V, D and J genes, CDR3 length and insertions or deletions at six rearrangement sites could be assigned. Clonotype counts were normalized to sorted cell number within each subset before computing true diversity and Gini coefficients with the tcR R package. The overlap coefficient, calculated on TCRB nucleotide sequences, was used to quantify repertoire sharing. TCRdb's version of the immuneACCESS table is confined to in-frame rearrangements and falls short of the full clone set. An unresolved V gene accounts for under half of the shortfall where checked; the remainder is of unknown origin. D and trimming come from the DNA, and the V and J calls and clone size come from that table. This sample comprises around 300,000 clones, 7% to 9% of them detected only once. The ten largest account for more than 0.8% of the sample.

Findings and caveats that apply to the study as a whole: Shorter templates might be favored by PCR, yet because patient and control samples were amplified and corrected together, any such skew would affect both groups equally. Only small numbers of individuals were included in the HLA sub-analyses, which left unresolved whether HLA type had any influence on TCRB rearrangement. Because cDNA was sequenced instead of genomic DNA, highly expressing activated cells could be over-represented, though the groups showed no difference in activation or CD3 levels. Naive, central memory and regulatory TCRB repertoires appeared to be more alike among patients than among healthy donors. In all four CD4+ subsets, TCRB CDR3 length was moderately but significantly shorter in type 1 diabetes patients. Patients with type 1 diabetes made fewer insertions and deleted more nucleotides at VDJ recombination sites, implying thymic rearrangement abnormalities.

The CDR1 and CDR2 encoded by the germline V gene are SGHDT and YYEEEE. V was cut back by 0 bases and J by 3 bases, leaving a gap of 10 bases between them. The CDR3, cysteine through valine, is 14 amino acids long. Only the CDR3 part of the read is kept: 42 bases, read in frame from the first base. From each donor, a single peripheral blood sample of 95 to 150 mL on average was drawn into heparinised tubes. Naive, central memory, regulatory and stem cell-like memory CD4+ T cells were sorted on a BD FACSAria II using a panel including CD45RO, CCR7, CD25, CD127, CD95 and CD27. All sorted populations exceeded 98% purity. PBMCs were isolated right away by Lymphoprep density gradient centrifugation and were stained directly, without culture. So that batch effects would be minimized, each experiment stained and sorted samples in pairs, pairing one healthy donor with one patient. This clone has a handful of counts. There is no known antigen for this receptor. No base quality information exists; no much larger clone differs at one position.

The V and J genes are TRBV5-6 and TRBJ2-7, with no D gene named confidently. This sequence was found in a woman aged 18 to 35 in good health. Sequenced input: central memory CD4+ T cells from blood. For the CDR3, the sequence is CASSLAGTGYEQYV. The bases read TGTGCCAGCAGCTTGGCGGGTACGGGCTACGAGCAGTACGTC.